What follows describes a single TCR beta chain. Its antigen is as yet unknown. Every donor provided one heparinised blood draw, which averaged about 110 mL. Purity above 95% was achieved in all sorted populations. These data belong to a study of beta chain features in type 1 diabetes. Whole-study findings and limits: Possibly, sequencing cDNA over-represented cells that had high TCR expression levels.

The sequenced template was cDNA made from the entire isolated RNA. Measured with immunoSEQ multiplex PCR; TCRdb has only the in-frame clones, and not every one. The sample includes under 500,000 clones, approximately 30% of them seen just once. The V gene lost 0 bases and the J gene lost 7 bases, with 13 bases spanning the gap. Germline CDR1 and CDR2: GTSNPN and SVGIG (reference sequence). The CDR3 spans 14 residues. Sequencing input: naive CD4+ T cells from blood. The chain employs TRBV30 and TRBJ1-5, with no clear D. The TCR originated in a man between 18 and 29 years old in good health. Here the CDR3 DNA reads TGTGCCTGGAGTGTACTGGAGTTCACCCAGCCCCAGCATTTT. This translates into CAWSVLEFTQPQHF.